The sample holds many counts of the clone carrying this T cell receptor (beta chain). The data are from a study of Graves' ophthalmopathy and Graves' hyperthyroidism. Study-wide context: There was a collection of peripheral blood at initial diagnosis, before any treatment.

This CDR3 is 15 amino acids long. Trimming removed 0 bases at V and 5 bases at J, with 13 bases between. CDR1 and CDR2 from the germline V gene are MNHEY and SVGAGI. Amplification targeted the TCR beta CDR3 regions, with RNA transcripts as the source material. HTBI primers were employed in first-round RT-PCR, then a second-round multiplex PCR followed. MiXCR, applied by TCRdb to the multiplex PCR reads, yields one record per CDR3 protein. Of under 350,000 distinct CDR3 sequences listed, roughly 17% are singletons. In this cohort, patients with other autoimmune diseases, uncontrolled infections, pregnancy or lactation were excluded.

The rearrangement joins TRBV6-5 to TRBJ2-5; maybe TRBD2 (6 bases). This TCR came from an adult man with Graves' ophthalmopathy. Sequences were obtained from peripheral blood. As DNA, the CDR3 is TGTGCCAGCAGTTACTCTAGCGGCCCCCGGGAGACCCAGTACTTC. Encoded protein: CASSYSSGPRETQYF.